These T cell receptor beta chains were read from a single sample in a study of control samples from healthy donors and cancer patients. The method was immunoSEQ multiplex PCR; TCRdb's version includes in-frame clones alone and lacks a portion of them. The data show 71,000 or so clones, 85% to 90% seen once. Sequenced material: PBMCs. These receptors originate from a man aged 55 to 70 with lung cancer. Both conserved end residues are part of each CDR3. D genes are given only for firm matches. Size is omitted from some rows. Given values are once, few, many or a class for expanded clones.

>TRBJ1-6|once|TRBV5-6|-
CASSLGQDNSPLHF
TGTGCCAGCAGCTTGGGGCAGGATAATTCACCCCTCCACTTT
>TRBJ2-3|-|TRBV13|-
CASSTTDTQYF
TGTGCCAGCAGCACCACAGATACGCAGTATTTT
>TRBJ2-2|-|TRBV5-5|-
CASSLVAIGTGELFF
TGTGCCAGCAGCTTGGTTGCTATTGGCACCGGGGAGCTGTTTTTT
>TRBJ2-3|once|TRBV29-1|-
CSVVVFSTDTQYF
TGCAGCGTTGTTGTGTTTAGCACAGATACGCAGTATTTT
>TRBJ1-2|-|TRBV27|-
CASSPRGGLGHGYTF
TGTGCCAGCAGTCCTCGGGGAGGACTAGGACATGGCTACACCTTC
>TRBJ1-3|-|TRBV7-9|TRBD1
CASSLSRQGRSGNTIYF
TGTGCCAGCAGCTTATCCCGACAGGGGCGCTCTGGAAACACCATATATTTT
>TRBJ1-2|-|TRBV5-6|TRBD1
CASSWGDSDSYGYTF
TGTGCCAGCAGCTGGGGGGACAGCGATAGCTATGGCTACACCTTC
>TRBJ1-1|-|TRBV6-5|-
CASSYDTLARGTEAFF
TGTGCCAGCAGTTACGATACCTTGGCGCGTGGCACTGAAGCTTTCTTT
>TRBJ2-1|-|TRBV5-4|-
CASSRADGNEQFF
TGTGCCAGCAGTCGTGCCGACGGCAATGAGCAGTTCTTC
>TRBJ2-2|-|TRBV24-1|TRBD1
CATSDAGTGVFTGELFF
TGTGCCACCAGTGATGCCGGGACAGGGGTTTTCACCGGGGAGCTGTTTTTT
>TRBJ2-1|-|TRBV27|TRBD1
CATREALGPGQGQYNEQFF
TGTGCCACGCGAGAAGCGCTAGGCCCAGGACAGGGGCAATACAATGAGCAGTTCTTC
>TRBJ2-3|-|TRBV6-4|-
CASSDIPEGTQYF
TGTGCCAGCAGTGACATTCCGGAGGGCACGCAGTATTTT
>TRBJ1-1|few|TRBV2|TRBD1
CASSEALTGVNTEAFF
TGTGCCAGCAGTGAAGCCCTGACAGGGGTCAACACTGAAGCTTTCTTT
>TRBJ2-7|-|TRBV5-1|-
CASRLTPFGQGSKYEQYF
TGCGCCAGCAGGTTGACTCCCTTCGGTCAGGGGAGCAAGTACGAGCAGTACTTC
>TRBJ2-3|-|TRBV7-9|TRBD2
CASQRGSGGSSDTQYF
TGTGCCAGCCAAAGGGGTAGCGGGGGGAGCTCAGATACGCAGTATTTT
>TRBJ2-5|-|TRBV2|TRBD2
CASSIAGGQETQYF
TGTGCCAGCAGTATAGCGGGGGGCCAAGAGACCCAGTACTTC
>TRBJ2-1|-|TRBV29-1|-
CSVALQYNEQFF
TGCAGCGTTGCACTACAGTACAATGAGCAGTTCTTC
>TRBJ2-1|-|TRBV5-1|TRBD1
CASSVGQTYNEQFF
TGCGCCAGCAGCGTGGGACAGACCTACAATGAGCAGTTCTTC
>TRBJ2-7|-|TRBV21-1|-
CAFCRQDFLSEQYF
TGTGCCTTCTGCAGACAGGACTTTTTGAGCGAGCAGTACTTC
>TRBJ2-1|-|TRBV18|TRBD1
CASQSGTGIYEQFF
TGTGCCAGTCAATCCGGGACAGGAATCTATGAGCAGTTCTTC
>TRBJ1-1|-|TRBV11-2|TRBD1
CASSLDGTATEAFF
TGTGCCAGCAGCTTAGATGGGACAGCGACTGAAGCTTTCTTT
>TRBJ2-7|-|TRBV10-2|TRBD2
CASSVPSGGTNEQYF
TGCGCCAGCAGTGTTCCTAGCGGGGGGACCAACGAGCAGTACTTC
>TRBJ1-6|-|TRBV11-3|TRBD1
CASSLRTLGDRGGSPLHF
TGTGCCAGCAGCTTAAGGACCCTAGGCGACAGGGGCGGCTCACCCCTCCACTTT
>TRBJ1-3|-|TRBV5-1|TRBD1
CASANLPTGVGNTIYF
TGCGCCAGCGCCAACCTTCCGACAGGGGTGGGAAACACCATATATTTT
>TRBJ2-5|-|TRBV9|TRBD2
CASSETGLEETQYF
TGTGCCAGCAGCGAGACGGGACTAGAAGAGACCCAGTACTTC
>TRBJ2-2|-|TRBV24-1|-
CATSDPTQTGELFF
TGTGCCACCAGTGACCCCACTCAAACCGGGGAGCTGTTTTTT
>TRBJ2-1|-|TRBV27|TRBD2
CASTKGSLASGGRYNEQFF
TGTGCCAGCACCAAGGGTAGCTTAGCTTCGGGGGGGCGCTACAATGAGCAGTTCTTC
>TRBJ1-4|-|TRBV6-5|-
CASSLAGGEKLFF
TGTGCCAGCAGCTTAGCGGGGGGAGAAAAACTGTTTTTT
>TRBJ1-2|-|TRBV9|TRBD1
CASSVQTDGQGGGYTF
TGTGCCAGCAGCGTACAAACGGACGGACAGGGAGGCGGCTACACCTTC
>TRBJ1-1|-|TRBV7-2|-
CASSLGTDTEAFF
TGTGCCAGCAGCTTAGGGACGGACACTGAAGCTTTCTTT
>TRBJ1-4|-|TRBV3-1/TRBV3-2|-
CASSQVTRAATNEKLFF
TGTGCCAGCAGCCAAGTAACCAGGGCTGCAACTAATGAAAAACTGTTTTTT
>TRBJ1-3|-|TRBV3-1/TRBV3-2|-
CASSPVSFGNTIYF
TGTGCCAGCAGCCCGGTAAGCTTCGGAAACACCATATATTTT
>TRBJ1-2|once|TRBV6-6|-
CASSYLQDGYTF
TGTGCCAGCAGTTACTTACAGGATGGCTACACCTTC
>TRBJ2-5|-|TRBV9|-
CASSVGGSIETQYF
TGTGCCAGCAGCGTAGGGGGCAGTATAGAGACCCAGTACTTC
>TRBJ2-2|-|TRBV7-3|-
CASRQQAQNTGELFF
TGTGCCAGCAGGCAGCAAGCCCAGAACACCGGGGAGCTGTTTTTT
>TRBJ2-5|-|TRBV10-1|-
CASSGSRGRETQYF
TGCGCCAGCAGTGGTTCCAGGGGAAGGGAGACCCAGTACTTC
>TRBJ1-1|-|TRBV7-9|-
CASSLVYRSELAFF
TGTGCCAGCAGCTTAGTGTACAGGTCCGAACTTGCTTTCTTT
>TRBJ1-1|-|TRBV3-1/TRBV3-2|-
CASRRGEVNTEAFF
TGTGCCAGCAGACGTGGAGAGGTGAACACTGAAGCTTTCTTT
>TRBJ2-7|-|TRBV6-1|-
CASSEWKGRDEQYF
TGTGCCAGCAGTGAATGGAAGGGGCGCGACGAGCAGTACTTC
>TRBJ2-1|-|TRBV24-1|TRBD1
CATGTGSYNEQFF
TGTGCCACAGGGACAGGGTCCTACAATGAGCAGTTCTTC
>TRBJ1-1|-|TRBV7-2|TRBD1
CASSFVGQGAFF
TGTGCCAGCAGCTTCGTAGGACAGGGGGCTTTCTTT